The rows below give T cell receptor beta chains drawn from one sample of a study of blood T cell repertoires in COVID-19. Sequencing used immunoSEQ multiplex PCR; TCRdb keeps in-frame clones, though not all of them. This sample has about 160,000 clones, with 60% to 80% found just once. Sequencing input: peripheral blood. These receptors all come from a man between 65 and 85 years old with acute or convalescent COVID-19. CDR3s include the opening cysteine and the closing phenylalanine or tryptophan. D genes are given only for firm matches. Size is stated for part of the rows, as once, few or many counts, or as a class when the clone is expanded.

clone_size | d_call | j_call | v_call | cdr3_length | cdr3_nt | cdr3_aa
NA | TRBD1 | TRBJ1-4 | TRBV5-1 | 14 | TGCGCCAGCAGCTGGGGACAGGGGCATGAAAAACTGTTTTTT | CASSWGQGHEKLFF
once | NA | TRBJ1-1 | TRBV29-1 | 11 | TGCAGCGTTGGGGCAGTGACTGAAGCTTTCTTT | CSVGAVTEAFF
NA | NA | TRBJ1-1 | TRBV6-6 | 11 | TGTGCCAGCAGTTCCTTCGGCGGGGCTTTCTTT | CASSSFGGAFF
NA | NA | TRBJ1-2 | TRBV5-1 | 15 | TGCGCCAGCAGCTTGGAACCCGGACAGAACTATGGCTACACCTTC | CASSLEPGQNYGYTF
NA | NA | TRBJ1-5 | TRBV25-1 | 14 | TGTGCCAGCAGTGAATTAACAAGGGGTCAGCCCCAGCATTTT | CASSELTRGQPQHF
NA | NA | TRBJ1-3 | TRBV5-1 | 17 | TGCGCCAGCAGCTTGGATAAGACAGGCATCTCTGGAAACACCATATATTTT | CASSLDKTGISGNTIYF
NA | TRBD1 | TRBJ2-7 | TRBV20-1 | 11 | TGCAGTGCCGACAGGGGCCACGAGCAGTACTTC | CSADRGHEQYF
NA | TRBD1 | TRBJ2-1 | TRBV3-1/TRBV3-2 | 16 | TGTGCCAGCAGCCTCTGGACAGGGGAACAAAACAATGAGCAGTTCTTC | CASSLWTGEQNNEQFF
NA | NA | TRBJ1-1 | TRBV28 | 17 | TGTGCCAGCAGTTTAGGCCAGGGTGGCCAAATGAACACTGAAGCTTTCTTT | CASSLGQGGQMNTEAFF
NA | TRBD1 | TRBJ2-3 | TRBV7-6 | 15 | TGTGCCAGCGGTAGGGGACAGGGATTCACAGATACGCAGTATTTT | CASGRGQGFTDTQYF
NA | TRBD1 | TRBJ2-7 | TRBV7-9 | 14 | TGTGCCAGCAGCTGGGACAGGGAAATCTACGAGCAGTACTTC | CASSWDREIYEQYF
few | NA | TRBJ1-5 | TRBV28 | 17 | TGTGCCAGCAGTTTTCTCGGGGGAGGAGTGAGCAATCAGCCCCAGCATTTT | CASSFLGGGVSNQPQHF
NA | TRBD1 | TRBJ1-5 | TRBV19 | 14 | TGTGCCAGTAGTATCGACAGGGGGGATCAGCCCCAGCATTTT | CASSIDRGDQPQHF
NA | NA | TRBJ2-1 | TRBV11-3 | 12 | TGTGCCAGCAGCTTAGTCCGTAATGAGCAGTTCTTC | CASSLVRNEQFF